What follows are 7 T cell receptor beta chains derived from one specimen sequenced in a study of Ad26.COV2.S vaccination and SARS-CoV-2 variants. Clones were sequenced by immunoSEQ multiplex PCR, and TCRdb holds only the in-frame ones, with some missing. The table has about 680,000 clones, about 89% seen once. Treatment given: some 20 received Ad26.COV2.S at low or high dose, single or two shots; about 5 received placebo; per-sample allocation not given. Samples analyzed were those drawn on day 63 after the first vaccine or placebo injection. The specimen was peripheral blood, collected in a trial of Ad26.COV2.S vaccine versus placebo. The receptors stem from a person aged 18-60 years who received the Ad26.COV2.S COVID-19 vaccine or a placebo.

This clone was seen just once. This chain uses TRBV10-3 with TRBJ2-2; D is undetermined. The CDR3 is 14 amino acids. Trimming took off 3 bases at V and 4 bases at J, with 9 bases between the two ends. Germline V gene lookup returns CDR1 ENHRY and CDR2 SYGVKD. DNA of the CDR3: TGTGCCATCAGTGATAAGTCTAGCACCGGGGAGCTGTTTTTT. Its protein is CAISDKSSTGELFF.

The V and J genes are TRBV5-1 and TRBJ1-1, with D maybe TRBD1 (5 bases). The germline V gene encodes CDR1 SGHRS and CDR2 YFSETQ. Trimming took 5 bases from V and 1 from J, leaving 12 bases between them. The CDR3 loop spans 14 amino acids. Written as DNA, the CDR3 is TGCGCCAGCAGGTCAGGGACCACGAACACTGAAGCTTTCTTT. The encoded protein is CASRSGTTNTEAFF.

The chain uses TRBV7-9 and TRBJ1-1; no firm D call. The CDR3 covers 13 residues. The germline CDR1 and CDR2 sequences are SEHNR and FQNEAQ (reference sequence). The germline V and J ends were trimmed by 8 bases and 0 bases, with 10 bases remaining between them. The CDR3 nucleotides are TGTGCCAGCCAACTTGAGATGAACACTGAAGCTTTCTTT. The encoded protein is CASQLEMNTEAFF.

The chain uses TRBV29-1 and TRBJ2-1, with a tentative D call TRBD2 (6 bases). Trimming took off 7 bases at V and 14 bases at J, with 27 bases between the two ends. The CDR3 runs to 14 residues. CDR1 and CDR2 (germline): SQVTM, ANQGSEA. The CDR3 reads CSAESLGDLARKFF. The CDR3 DNA is TGCAGCGCCGAAAGTCTTGGGGACCTAGCGAGAAAGTTCTTC.

This CDR3 is CASSLSRAYEQYF. The CDR3 DNA reads TGTGCCAGCAGTTTAAGCAGGGCCTACGAGCAGTACTTC. The rearrangement uses TRBV12-3 or TRBV12-4 and TRBJ2-7, with D perhaps TRBD1 (5 bases). The CDR3 length is 13 residues. Trimming cost V 2 bases and J 2 bases, with 7 bases left between them.

The J gene is TRBJ2-5, the V gene TRBV24-1, with 8 positions matching TRBD1. This CDR3 has 14 amino acids. V shed 4 bases and J 6 bases; nucleotides not matched to a gene: 6. Germline CDR1 and CDR2: KGHDR and SFDVKD. CDR3 nucleotides: TGTGCCACCAGTGAGGCAGGGGGCAGGAAGACCCAGTACTTC. The encoded protein is CATSEAGGRKTQYF.

This clone was recorded only once. This sequence joins TRBV3-1 (or the pseudogene TRBV3-2) and TRBJ1-5; unclear D gene. This CDR3 spans 15 amino acids. Germline V lookup: CDR1 LGHDT, CDR2 YNNKEL (reference sequence). V was shortened by 4 bases and J by 3 bases, with 13 bases between the two germline ends. In nucleotides, the CDR3 is TGTGCCAGCAGCCCCCAGACTGGAGTCAATCAGCCCCAGCATTTT. Encoded protein: CASSPQTGVNQPQHF.